The 10 T cell receptor beta chains below come from one sample, sequenced in a study of T-cell memory formation after mild COVID-19. TCRdb called the 5' RACE reads again in MiXCR, with one record for every CDR3 protein. The table has roughly 560,000 distinct CDR3 sequences, over 20% seen once. Sequences were obtained from PBMCs or a T cell subset sorted from them (not recorded which). The receptors stem from an adult woman who had mild COVID-19 (a few samples of this study predate the infection). Cell type and time point are not known.

The table lists this clonotype with a few counts. This chain joins TRBV15 and TRBJ1-1; D is unclear. Trimming stripped 3 bases from V and 5 bases from J, with 13 bases between. The CDR3 loop spans 14 amino acids. CDR1 and CDR2 (germline): LNHNV, YYDKDF (reference sequence). CDR3 amino acids: CATSSRAQSTEAFF. The CDR3, as DNA: TGTGCCACCAGCAGCCGGGCCCAGAGTACTGAAGCTTTCTTT.

The chain links TRBV7-9 to TRBJ2-2; maybe TRBD1 (6 bases). The CDR3 is 14 amino acids. Trimming cost V 2 bases and J 6 bases, with 10 bases left between them. Germline V CDR1 and CDR2: SEHNR, FQNEAQ (reference sequence). The CDR3 here is CASSLPGVPGELFF. CDR3 DNA: TGTGCCAGCAGCTTACCAGGGGTGCCCGGGGAGCTGTTTTTT.

CDR3 sequence reads: CATSGRDSYSSAFF. The CDR3 DNA reads as TGTGCCACCAGTGGTCGTGACAGTTATTCATCCGCTTTCTTT. The rearrangement joins TRBV24-1 to TRBJ1-1; perhaps TRBD1 as D (5 bases). Germline V gives CDR1 KGHDR, CDR2 SFDVKD. CDR3 length: 14 amino acids. The germline V and J ends were trimmed by 5 bases and 11 bases, with 20 bases remaining between them.

This clonotype was found a few times. The chain is built from TRBV20-1 and TRBJ2-7; D is unclear. CDR3 length equals 13 residues. Looked up from germline, CDR1 is DFQATT and CDR2 is SNEGSKA (reference sequence). Trimming cost V 1 base and J 6 bases, with 13 bases left between them. CDR3 bases: TGCAGTGCTAGAGGGTTCCCGGGCGGCGAGCAGTACTTC. Encoded protein: CSARGFPGGEQYF.

The chain links TRBV19 to TRBJ2-7; D possibly corresponds to TRBD1 (6 bases). Deletions cut 5 bases from V and 6 bases from J, with 11 bases between. The CDR3 extends over 12 amino acids. Germline V gene lookup returns CDR1 LNHDA and CDR2 SQIVND (reference sequence). This CDR3 is CASSADRPEQYF. In DNA form, the CDR3 reads TGTGCCAGTAGTGCCGACAGGCCCGAGCAGTACTTC.

In this sample, this clonotype turned up many times. The chain couples TRBV7-3 to TRBJ2-1; no clear D gene. Germline values: CDR1 SGHTA, CDR2 FQGTGA. The V end lost 4 bases, the J end lost 0 bases, and 7 bases lay between the germline ends. The CDR3 length is 14 residues. The CDR3 is CASSSDDSYNEQFF. CDR3 bases: TGTGCCAGCAGCTCGGACGACTCCTACAATGAGCAGTTCTTC.

The CDR3 sequence: CASSLVVGGNNQPQHF. CDR3 nucleotides: TGTGCCAGCAGCTTAGTGGTAGGGGGAAACAATCAGCCCCAGCATTTT. V gene TRBV7-2 combines with J gene TRBJ1-5; possible D gene TRBD1, 6 bases. Trimming pared 1 base from V and 3 bases from J, leaving 13 bases between. CDR3 length: 16 amino acids. Germline V lookup: CDR1 SGHTA, CDR2 FQGNSA.

This clonotype was observed a few times. This chain connects TRBV5-6 to TRBJ1-1; 7 positions agree with TRBD1. V dropped 1 base and J dropped 5; count of bases not matched to a gene: 8. Germline CDR1 is SGHDT and CDR2 is YYEEEE. This CDR3 comprises 15 residues. In DNA, the CDR3 is TGTGCCAGCAGCTTGAGCTCGCAGGGGGGGACTGAAGCTTTCTTT. It yields the protein CASSLSSQGGTEAFF. The full variable domain, in which reference TRBV5-6 and TRBJ1-1 provide the parts outside the CDR3, is DAGVTQSPTHLIKTRGQQVTLRCSPKSGHDTVSWYQQALGQGPQFIFQYYEEEERQRGNFPDRFSGHQFPNYSSELNVNALLLGDSALYLCASSLSSQGGTEAFFGQGTRLTVV.

The rearrangement uses TRBV30 and TRBJ2-1; D not resolved. The CDR3 is made up of 11 amino acids. Germline lookup yields CDR1 GTSNPN and CDR2 SVGIG (reference sequence). Deletions cut 2 bases from V and 6 bases from J, with 5 bases between. CDR3 region: CAWSRSNEQFF. The CDR3 coding sequence is TGTGCCTGGAGTAGGAGCAATGAGCAGTTCTTC.

A few counts support this clonotype. The V gene is TRBV4-1, the J gene TRBJ1-2; D is uncertain. This CDR3 is built from 11 residues. CDR1 and CDR2 from the germline V gene are MGHRA and YSYEKL. Trimming pared 4 bases from V and 6 bases from J, leaving 6 bases between. The CDR3 region has the DNA TGCGCCAGCAGCCGGGGTCATGGCTACACCTTC. It yields the protein CASSRGHGYTF.